This TCR beta chain was recovered during a study of CD8 T cells in ankylosing spondylitis. Broader study findings: Seemingly distinctive of ankylosing spondylitis blood was a TCR beta motif formed by eight highly homologous variants.

Libraries for TCR beta were made by quantitative 5'-RACE with molecular barcodes. MiXCR, run by TCRdb on the 5' RACE reads, gives a single entry per CDR3 protein. This sample has 30,000 to 45,000 distinct CDR3 sequences, with approximately 11% found just once. Trimming took 3 bases from V and 5 from J, leaving 14 bases between them. This CDR3 has 15 residues. Germline CDR1 reads SGHTA; CDR2 reads FQGNSA. This clonotype was observed a few times. Antigen unknown. The chain employs TRBV7-2 and TRBJ2-1; a weak D match, TRBD2 (5 bases). The receptor was derived from a male donor with ankylosing spondylitis. The sample comprised synovial fluid, either unsorted or a sorted T cell fraction (not recorded which). The CDR3 sequence is CASSFERLVDNEQFF. The CDR3 coding sequence is TGTGCCAGCAGCTTCGAGCGGCTGGTGGACAATGAGCAGTTCTTC.